The clone carrying this T cell receptor (beta chain) was seen repeatedly, ten times or more. Its matching antigen is unknown. The data originate from a study of T cell repertoires in cytomegalovirus infection. Study overall: It was the public TCR beta signatures that indicated both CMV infection and matching HLA type. Study-wide results and limits: Clonotypes of TCR beta that were HLA-C-restricted and CMV-specific dominated the ex vivo response. The cumulative frequency of public TCR beta families identified carriers of CMV plus the relevant HLA.

The CDR3 is made up of 15 amino acids. Germline values: CDR1 MRHNA, CDR2 SNTAGT. V was clipped by 0 bases and J by 4 bases; unmatched bases: 2. TCRdb re-derived calls from the reads in MiXCR, one entry per CDR3 protein. The table includes around 280,000 distinct CDR3 sequences, about a tenth detected once. The sequence was obtained from a human donor in good health (CMV status not recorded). Some clones in this sample may be carry-over from other donors' samples. Sequences were obtained from PBMCs. The chain has TRBV6-4 and TRBJ2-7, with 11 bases identical to TRBD2. The CDR3 sequence is CASSDSSGGVYEQYF. CDR3 bases: TGTGCCAGCAGTGACTCTAGCGGGGGGGTTTACGAGCAGTACTTC.